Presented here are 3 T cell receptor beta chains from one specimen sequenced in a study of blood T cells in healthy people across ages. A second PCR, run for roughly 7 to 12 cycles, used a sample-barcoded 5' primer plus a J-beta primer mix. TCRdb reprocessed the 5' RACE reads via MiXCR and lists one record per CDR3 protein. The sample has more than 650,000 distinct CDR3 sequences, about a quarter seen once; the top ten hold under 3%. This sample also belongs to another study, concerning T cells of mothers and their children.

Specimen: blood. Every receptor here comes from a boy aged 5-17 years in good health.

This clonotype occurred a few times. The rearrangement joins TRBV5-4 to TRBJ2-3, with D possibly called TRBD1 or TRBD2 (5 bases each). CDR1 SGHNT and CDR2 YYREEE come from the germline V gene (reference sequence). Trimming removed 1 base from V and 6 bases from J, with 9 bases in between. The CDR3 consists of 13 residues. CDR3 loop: CASSLMGEDTQYF. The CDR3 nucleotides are TGTGCCAGCAGCTTGATGGGGGAGGATACGCAGTATTTT.

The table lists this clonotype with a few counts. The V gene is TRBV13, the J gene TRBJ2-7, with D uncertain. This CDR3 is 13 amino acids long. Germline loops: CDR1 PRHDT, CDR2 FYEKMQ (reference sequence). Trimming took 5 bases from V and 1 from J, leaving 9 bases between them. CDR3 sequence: CASSPRNSYEQYF. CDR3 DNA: TGTGCCAGCAGCCCCCGCAATTCCTACGAGCAGTACTTC.

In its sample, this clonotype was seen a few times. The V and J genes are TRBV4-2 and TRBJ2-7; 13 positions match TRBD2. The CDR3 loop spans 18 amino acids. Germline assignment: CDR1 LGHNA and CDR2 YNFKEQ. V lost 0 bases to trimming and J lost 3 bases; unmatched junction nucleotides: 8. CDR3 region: CASSQDSRGTSGNYEQYF. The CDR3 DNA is TGTGCCAGCAGCCAAGATTCAAGGGGGACTAGCGGGAACTACGAGCAGTACTTC.